One sample yielded the 26 T cell receptor beta chains listed below, sequenced in a study of cytomegalovirus exposure and HLA in healthy donors. In the PCR, 60 Vbeta and 13 Jbeta primers were used. The data were produced by immunoSEQ multiplex PCR, yet TCRdb's version contains in-frame clones alone and is incomplete. This table holds fewer than 150,000 clones, approximately 80% found once. The sequenced material came from PBMCs. The source is a woman under 40 in good health and CMV-seropositive.

J is TRBJ2-7 and V is TRBV6-5, with 9 bases aligning to TRBD1. CDR3 size: 15 residues. The V and J ends lost 5 bases and 3 bases, in that order; junction bases with no gene match: 8. Germline V gene data show CDR1 as MNHEY and CDR2 as SVGAGI. The CDR3: CASSLNRGQLYEQYF. CDR3 DNA sequence: TGTGCCAGCAGTCTCAACAGGGGGCAACTCTACGAGCAGTACTTC.

The chain joins TRBV6-1 to TRBJ1-1; tentatively, D is TRBD1 (5 bases). V dropped 0 bases and J dropped 4 bases, with 12 bases sitting between them. Germline values: CDR1 MNHNS, CDR2 SASEGT. The CDR3 loop spans 15 amino acids. The CDR3 DNA follows: TGTGCCAGCAGTGAAGCCCAGGGCGTGGGCACTGAAGCTTTCTTT. This translates into CASSEAQGVGTEAFF.

This clone is a singleton in its sample. The chain recombines TRBV4-1 with TRBJ1-5, with unresolved D. Trimming removed 0 bases from V and 0 bases from J, with 12 bases in between. The germline CDR1 and CDR2 sequences are MGHRA and YSYEKL. This CDR3 comprises 17 residues. This chain's CDR3 is CASSQDMGQYSNQPQHF. The CDR3 region has the DNA TGCGCCAGCAGCCAAGATATGGGCCAGTATAGCAATCAGCCCCAGCATTTT.

This clone occurred once. The sample contains more than one DNA sequence encoding this CDR3. The J gene is TRBJ2-7, the V gene TRBV28, with 8 bases matching TRBD2. This CDR3 comprises 14 residues. V gave up 6 bases and J gave up 6 bases; unmatched junction bases: 10. From germline, CDR1 is MDHEN and CDR2 SYDVKM. In DNA form, the CDR3 reads TGTGCCAGCAGCCTCGGACTAGCAGGACGCGAGCAGTACTTC. Translating it yields CASSLGLAGREQYF.

The rearrangement joins TRBV12-5 to TRBJ1-2; D is undetermined. The CDR3 loop spans 12 amino acids. Trimming left V 6 bases short and J 7 bases short, with 12 bases between. Germline V lookup: CDR1 LGHNT, CDR2 FRNRAP. CDR3 protein: CASGIDFGGYTF. CDR3 DNA: TGTGCTAGTGGCATTGATTTCGGTGGCTACACCTTC.

This clone was detected only once. V is TRBV5-5 and J is TRBJ1-1; no definite D call. This CDR3 contains 15 residues. Deletions cut 0 bases from V and 3 bases from J, with 12 bases between. Germline lookup yields CDR1 SGHKS and CDR2 YYEKEE (reference sequence). CDR3 coding DNA: TGTGCCAGCAGCTTGGATTGGCATCGGGACACTGAAGCTTTCTTT. Its protein product is CASSLDWHRDTEAFF. The variable domain in full, with the rest retrieved from reference TRBV5-5 and TRBJ1-1, is DAGVTQSPTHLIKTRGQQVTLRCSPISGHKSVSWYQQVLGQGPQFIFQYYEKEERGRGNFPDRFSARQFPNYSSELNVNALLLGDSALYLCASSLDWHRDTEAFFGQGTRLTVV.

V and J are TRBV19 and TRBJ1-3; D is ambiguous. Germline loops: CDR1 LNHDA, CDR2 SQIVND (reference sequence). The CDR3 has 14 residues. V lost 5 bases and J 0 bases, leaving 8 bases between the germline ends. The CDR3 sequence: CASSEGSSGNTIYF. The CDR3, as DNA: TGTGCCAGTAGTGAAGGGAGCTCTGGAAACACCATATATTTT.

The sample holds a few counts of this clone. The J gene is TRBJ2-1, the V gene TRBV7-2, with a tentative D call TRBD1 (7 bases). Germline V gene sequence: CDR1 SGHTA, CDR2 FQGNSA. V lost 5 bases to trimming and J lost 5 bases, with 22 bases between them. The CDR3 is 17 residues long. The CDR3 DNA reads TGTGCCAGCAGCCTCAGGGGGTGGGGGACTCGCAACAATGAGCAGTTCTTC. Its translation: CASSLRGWGTRNNEQFF.

The chain has TRBV15 and TRBJ2-5; the match to TRBD2 covers 7 bases. The DNA end is a closer match to TRBJ2-7, so the J assignment may be wrong. The CDR3 spans 13 residues. Germline V gene lookup returns CDR1 LNHNV and CDR2 YYDKDF (reference sequence). CDR3 sequence: CATNGGSGHEQYF. The CDR3 coding sequence is TGTGCCACCAACGGCGGGAGCGGGCACGAGCAGTACTTC.

This clone was counted a single time. The rearrangement joins TRBV7-2 to TRBJ1-2; 8 nucleotides agree with TRBD1. The J segment lost 4 bases and the V segment lost 0 bases, leaving 4 bases of the junction unmatched. Germline V gene sequence: CDR1 SGHTA, CDR2 FQGNSA. This CDR3 is built from 15 residues. In DNA form, the CDR3 reads TGTGCCAGCAGCTTAGCGCCAGGGGGCGCCTATGGCTACACCTTC. Protein product: CASSLAPGGAYGYTF.

This clone was seen once. V gene TRBV5-3 combines with J gene TRBJ1-1; D not certain. Being an ORF, TRBV5-3 has a function that is uncertain. V was cut by 4 bases and J by 0 bases, with 19 bases left in between. The CDR3 loop spans 17 amino acids. The CDR3 region is CARSAPNGWEMNTEAFF. CDR3 nucleotide sequence: TGTGCCAGAAGCGCCCCGAATGGGTGGGAGATGAACACTGAAGCTTTCTTT.

Only a few counts were recorded for this clone. As DNA, the CDR3 is TGTGCCAGCAGCCTCGTCAGAGGCGAAAAACTGTTTTTT. Its protein product is CASSLVRGEKLFF. V is TRBV4-2 and J is TRBJ1-4; no clear D. The V gene lost 4 bases and the J gene lost 8 bases, with 11 bases spanning the gap. There are 13 residues in the CDR3. From germline, CDR1 is LGHNA and CDR2 YNFKEQ.

This clone was counted a few times. The J gene is TRBJ2-5, the V gene TRBV5-6; D is ambiguous. Germline-derived CDR1 and CDR2 are SGHDT and YYEEEE. The V end was cut by 4 bases, the J end by 5 bases, with 15 bases between. This CDR3 comprises 14 residues. This chain's CDR3 is CASSPRSREETQYF. The CDR3 DNA is TGTGCCAGCAGCCCGCGATCCCGCGAGGAGACCCAGTACTTC.

A single count supports this clone. The chain uses TRBV7-8 and TRBJ1-2; the D is unclear. CDR1 is SGHVS and CDR2 is FQNEAQ in the germline V gene. This CDR3 region has 12 residues. V dropped 5 bases and J dropped 7 bases, with 11 bases sitting between them. The CDR3 DNA is TGTGCCAGCAGCGCCAATTTGCGTGGCTACACCTTC. This translates into CASSANLRGYTF.

This clone turned up a few times. J is TRBJ2-7 and V is TRBV4-1; TRBD2 matches at 10 bases. In germline, CDR1 is MGHRA, CDR2 YSYEKL. CDR3 size: 17 residues. With V trimmed by 5 bases and J by 2 bases, 12 bases remained unmatched. CDR3 sequence reads: CASSYELGLAPAYEQYF. The CDR3, as DNA: TGCGCCAGCAGCTATGAACTGGGACTAGCGCCGGCCTACGAGCAGTACTTC.

V usage is TRBV6-5 and J usage is TRBJ2-3, with 14 bases identical to TRBD2. The germline CDR1 and CDR2 sequences are MNHEY and SVGAGI. The CDR3 contains 15 residues. The trim removed 8 bases at V and 3 bases at J, leaving 4 bases unmatched. This chain's CDR3 is CASGTSGSQTDTQYF. CDR3 sequence (DNA): TGTGCCAGCGGGACTAGCGGGAGTCAAACAGATACGCAGTATTTT.

The genes are TRBV5-5 and TRBJ1-1, with unresolved D. V was shortened by 2 bases and J by 2 bases, with 4 bases between the two germline ends. CDR1 and CDR2 (germline): SGHKS, YYEKEE (reference sequence). The CDR3 spans 12 residues. The DNA of the CDR3 is TGTGCCAGCAGCTTCCCTAACACTGAAGCTTTCTTT. Amino acid sequence: CASSFPNTEAFF.

The J gene is TRBJ2-7, the V gene TRBV6-9; D is perhaps TRBD2 (6 bases). Trimming took off 4 bases at V and 0 bases at J, with 16 bases between the two ends. The CDR3 is 16 amino acids. CDR1 and CDR2 from the germline V gene are MNHGY and SVAAGI. The CDR3 bases are TGTGCCAGCAGTTTCACGATAGCGGCGAGCTCCTACGAGCAGTACTTC. Translated, it gives CASSFTIAASSYEQYF.

This chain uses TRBV29-1 with TRBJ1-2; TRBD1 aligns across 8 bases. The J segment lost 3 bases and the V segment lost 6 bases, leaving 9 bases of the junction unmatched. In germline, CDR1 is SQVTM, CDR2 ANQGSEA. The CDR3 has 14 residues. The CDR3 nucleotides are TGCAGCGTCCAGACACAGGGGGGAGACTATGGCTACACCTTC. Its translation is CSVQTQGGDYGYTF.

The CDR3: CASSPEASVVREQYF. The CDR3 region has the DNA TGCGCCAGCAGCCCCGAGGCTAGCGTGGTTCGGGAGCAGTACTTC. The chain uses TRBV5-1 and TRBJ2-7; TRBD2 is a possible D gene (6 bases). This CDR3 is 15 amino acids long. The germline CDR1 and CDR2 sequences are SGHRS and YFSETQ. V lost 4 bases and J lost 7, with 21 bases in between. The variable domain in full, completed from reference TRBV5-1 and TRBJ2-7, reads KAGVTQTPRYLIKTRGQQVTLSCSPISGHRSVSWYQQTPGQGLQFLFEYFSETQRNKGNFPGRFSGRQFSNSRSEMNVSTLELGDSALYLCASSPEASVVREQYFGPGTRLTVT.

This rearrangement joins TRBV6-5 to TRBJ1-1; 8 bases map to TRBD1. The CDR3 contains 14 residues. Germline V lookup: CDR1 MNHEY, CDR2 SVGAGI. Trimming at V came to 4 bases and at J to 4 bases, leaving 5 bases not matched to a gene. CDR3 DNA sequence: TGTGCCAGCAGTTTCAGGGGGCTAGGCACTGAAGCTTTCTTT. Translation: CASSFRGLGTEAFF.

This clone is a singleton in its sample. The chain uses TRBV6-6 and TRBJ2-5; 7 bases match TRBD2. Germline CDR1 reads MNHNY; CDR2 reads SVGAGI (reference sequence). J lost 3 bases, V lost 4 bases, and 8 bases had no gene match. This CDR3 has 15 amino acids. In nucleotides, the CDR3 is TGTGCCAGCAGTTTCACGGGACTACCGAAAGAGACCCAGTACTTC. Protein product: CASSFTGLPKETQYF.

This clone was counted only a few times. V usage is TRBV10-1 and J usage is TRBJ2-7; tentative D call: TRBD1 (5 bases). With 5 bases removed from V and 5 bases from J, the gap between germline ends came to 10 bases. Germline V lookup: CDR1 WNHNN, CDR2 SYGVQD (reference sequence). CDR3 size: 12 residues. CDR3 sequence (DNA): TGCGCCAGCAGTCAGGACACTAACGAGCAGTACTTC. This codes for CASSQDTNEQYF.

The rearrangement joins TRBV9 to TRBJ1-2; perhaps TRBD1 as D (6 bases). Germline V lookup: CDR1 SGDLS, CDR2 YYNGEE. Trimming shortened V by 0 bases and J by 8 bases, and 17 bases separated the two germline ends. CDR3 length equals 15 residues. The CDR3 coding sequence is TGTGCCAGCAGCGTAGCCACGGGGGGCTCAGGGGGCTACACCTTC. Its protein is CASSVATGGSGGYTF.

This rearrangement joins TRBV9 to TRBJ1-1; D is unresolved. V dropped 0 bases and J dropped 1 base, with 7 bases sitting between them. The CDR3 covers 14 residues. Germline-derived CDR1 and CDR2 are SGDLS and YYNGEE. CDR3 in DNA: TGTGCCAGCAGCGTAGAAACTGGGAACACTGAAGCTTTCTTT. Translation gives CASSVETGNTEAFF. Filled out from reference TRBV9 and TRBJ1-1, the complete variable domain reads DSGVTQTPKHLITATGQRVTLRCSPRSGDLSVYWYQQSLDQGLQFLIQYYNGEERAKGNILERFSAQQFPDLHSELNLSSLELGDSALYFCASSVETGNTEAFFGQGTRLTVV.

V usage is TRBV5-6 and J usage is TRBJ2-7; D uncertain. The CDR3 is 13 residues long. CDR1 and CDR2 (germline): SGHDT, YYEEEE. V was shortened by 0 bases and J by 1 base, with 5 bases between the two germline ends. CDR3 bases: TGTGCCAGCAGCTTGGCCTATTCCTACGAGCAGTACTTC. Translated, it gives CASSLAYSYEQYF.